The rows below give T cell receptor beta chains drawn from one sample of a study of T cell repertoires in ileal Crohn's disease. The assay was immunoSEQ multiplex PCR, and TCRdb's table has in-frame clones only and misses some. The sample holds about 520 clones, around 80% seen once. Sequenced material: ileal tissue. The receptors derive from an adult with Crohn's disease. Both conserved end residues are part of each CDR3. Fields, in order: CDR3 protein, CDR3 DNA, J gene, D gene, clone size, V gene. A D gene is named only where the DNA matches it firmly. A row's size may be missing; if present it is once, few, many or a size class.

CASSLGAASTDTQYF | TGTGCCAGCAGCTTGGGGGCTGCTAGCACAGATACGCAGTATTTT | TRBJ2-3 | . | . | TRBV5-4
CASTTGQGSYEQYF | TGTGCCAGCACCACAGGACAGGGGTCCTACGAGCAGTACTTC | TRBJ2-7 | TRBD1 | . | TRBV27
CASSLFRGTPGELFF | TGTGCCAGCAGTTTATTCAGGGGCACACCCGGGGAGCTGTTTTTT | TRBJ2-2 | . | . | TRBV28
CASSLEPRGRGNTEAFF | TGTGCCAGCAGCTTAGAGCCCCGTGGCAGGGGGAACACTGAAGCTTTCTTT | TRBJ1-1 | . | . | TRBV7-6
CSVEEQGANYGYTF | TGCAGCGTTGAAGAACAGGGAGCTAACTATGGCTACACCTTC | TRBJ1-2 | . | once | TRBV29-1
CASSYYEGETQYF | TGTGCCAGCAGTTACTACGAGGGTGAGACCCAGTACTTC | TRBJ2-5 | . | . | TRBV6-6
CASSPAGQGYNNEQFF | TGTGCCAGCTCACCAGCTGGACAGGGGTACAACAATGAGCAGTTCTTC | TRBJ2-1 | TRBD1 | . | TRBV18
CATSPHRADREKLFF | TGTGCCACCAGCCCCCACAGGGCAGATCGGGAAAAACTGTTTTTT | TRBJ1-4 | . | . | TRBV15
CASSPPGQGNQETQYF | TGTGCCAGCTCACCACCTGGGCAGGGGAACCAAGAGACCCAGTACTTC | TRBJ2-5 | . | . | TRBV18
CASSLVWIGGAYGYTF | TGTGCCAGCAGCTTGGTTTGGATAGGGGGGGCCTATGGCTACACCTTC | TRBJ1-2 | . | once | TRBV5-5
CASSTRGAGDEKLFF | TGTGCCAGTAGTACCAGGGGCGCGGGGGATGAAAAACTGTTTTTT | TRBJ1-4 | . | few | TRBV19
CASSARDSYNEQFF | TGTGCCAGCAGCGCCCGGGACAGCTACAATGAGCAGTTCTTC | TRBJ2-1 | TRBD1 | few | TRBV11-3
CASSPQTGEAFF | TGTGCCAGCAGCCCCCAGACAGGTGAAGCTTTCTTT | TRBJ1-1 | . | . | TRBV7-4
CASQGYTGELFF | TGTGCCTCGCAGGGGTACACCGGGGAGCTGTTTTTT | TRBJ2-2 | . | . | TRBV25-1
CASQSGDGTDTQYF | TGCGCCAGCCAGAGCGGGGATGGCACAGATACGCAGTATTTT | TRBJ2-3 | TRBD2 | . | TRBV10-2
CASSHGQRAYEQYF | TGTGCCAGCAGCCACGGACAGAGGGCCTACGAGCAGTACTTC | TRBJ2-7 | . | . | TRBV11-2
CASSSSPTGGRTDTQYF | TGTGCCAGCAGCTCCTCCCCTACGGGGGGGCGGACAGATACGCAGTATTTT | TRBJ2-3 | TRBD2 | . | TRBV7-3
CASSLSFSGGSYNEQFF | TGTGCCAGCAGCTTGTCGTTTAGCGGGGGCTCCTACAATGAGCAGTTCTTC | TRBJ2-1 | TRBD2 | . | TRBV5-8
CASSGGGPGNEQFF | TGTGCCAGCAGTGGGGGGGGGCCGGGGAATGAGCAGTTCTTC | TRBJ2-1 | . | . | TRBV2
CASSQTGGLGYTF | TGTGCCAGCAGCCAGACAGGGGGATTAGGCTACACCTTC | TRBJ1-2 | TRBD1 | . | TRBV7-9
CASSPSPGQGGNTIYF | TGTGCCAGCAGCCCAAGCCCGGGACAGGGGGGAAACACCATATATTTT | TRBJ1-3 | TRBD1 | . | TRBV7-6
CASSVGTGGFNEQFF | TGTGCCAGCAGTGTGGGGACAGGGGGGTTCAATGAGCAGTTCTTC | TRBJ2-1 | TRBD1 | . | TRBV6-4
CASSYAIDSYEQYF | TGTGCCAGCAGCTACGCGATCGACTCCTACGAGCAGTACTTC | TRBJ2-7 | . | . | TRBV5-4
CASSLQGTDTQYF | TGTGCCAGCAGCTTACAGGGTACAGATACGCAGTATTTT | TRBJ2-3 | . | . | TRBV7-9
CASSQDRRGHPEAFF | TGTGCCAGCAGCCAAGATCGCAGGGGGCATCCTGAAGCTTTCTTT | TRBJ1-1 | TRBD1 | . | TRBV4-2
CASSLTLSAGANNEQFF | TGTGCCAGCAGCTTAACGCTATCGGCAGGGGCGAACAATGAGCAGTTCTTC | TRBJ2-1 | . | . | TRBV7-9
CASSSGTTNQPQHF | TGTGCCAGCAGCAGCGGGACAACGAATCAGCCCCAGCATTTT | TRBJ1-5 | . | . | TRBV5-8
CASSFDTNPEAFF | TGTGCCAGCAGCTTTGACACCAACCCTGAAGCTTTCTTT | TRBJ1-1 | . | once | TRBV5-6
CASSQEPSVALSYEQYF | TGCGCCAGCAGCCAAGAGCCTAGCGTGGCCCTATCCTACGAGCAGTACTTC | TRBJ2-7 | . | . | TRBV4-3
CASSFRTGGNQPQHF | TGTGCCAGCAGTTTTAGGACAGGGGGCAATCAGCCCCAGCATTTT | TRBJ1-5 | TRBD1 | . | TRBV27
CASSQGVMNTEAFF | TGCGCCAGCAGCCAGGGCGTCATGAACACTGAAGCTTTCTTT | TRBJ1-1 | . | . | TRBV4-1
CASSRLAGETQYF | TGTGCCAGCAGCCGACTAGCGGGGGAGACCCAGTACTTC | TRBJ2-5 | TRBD2 | few | TRBV4-2
CARIGTSGGNEQFF | TGTGCCAGAATTGGGACTAGCGGGGGAAATGAGCAGTTCTTC | TRBJ2-1 | TRBD2 | . | TRBV2
CASSPLSSHTDTQYF | TGTGCCAGCTCACCCCTCAGTTCCCACACAGATACGCAGTATTTT | TRBJ2-3 | . | once | TRBV18
CASSPKGEGSGNTIYF | TGTGCCAGCAGCCCTAAGGGGGAGGGATCTGGAAACACCATATATTTT | TRBJ1-3 | . | . | TRBV13
CASSQAWGTNTEAFF | TGCGCCAGCAGCCAAGCGTGGGGGACTAACACTGAAGCTTTCTTT | TRBJ1-1 | . | . | TRBV4-3
CASSVDSGGAYYEQYF | TGTGCCAGCAGCGTAGATAGCGGGGGGGCCTACTACGAGCAGTACTTC | TRBJ2-7 | TRBD2 | . | TRBV9
CASSRWHEENQPQHF | TGTGCCAGCAGCCGCTGGCACGAGGAAAATCAGCCCCAGCATTTT | TRBJ1-5 | . | . | TRBV5-8
CASSPAGQGSHQPQHF | TGTGCCAGTAGTCCCGCCGGACAGGGAAGCCATCAGCCCCAGCATTTT | TRBJ1-5 | TRBD1 | . | TRBV19
CASSQGSGTSYEQYF | TGTGCCAGCAGCCAAGGCTCCGGGACTAGTTACGAGCAGTACTTC | TRBJ2-7 | TRBD2 | few | TRBV4-2
CASSYRTAMNTEAFF | TGCGCCAGCAGCTACCGGACAGCTATGAACACTGAAGCTTTCTTT | TRBJ1-1 | . | . | TRBV4-1
CASSEAMGRGGETQYF | TGTGCCAGCAGTGAAGCCATGGGGAGGGGTGGAGAGACCCAGTACTTC | TRBJ2-5 | TRBD2 | . | TRBV2
CASLLQGTGGYTF | TGTGCCAGCTTACTACAGGGGACTGGGGGCTACACCTTC | TRBJ1-2 | TRBD1 | . | TRBV2
CASSQDRSGGNTEAFF | TGCGCCAGCAGCCAAGATCGCTCCGGGGGGAACACTGAAGCTTTCTTT | TRBJ1-1 | . | . | TRBV4-3
CASSFSERGGVGYEQYF | TGTGCCAGCAGTTTTTCTGAGAGGGGGGGTGTCGGCTACGAGCAGTACTTC | TRBJ2-7 | . | . | TRBV28
CASSPLRGPTEAFF | TGTGCCAGCAGCCCCCTCCGAGGGCCAACTGAAGCTTTCTTT | TRBJ1-1 | . | . | TRBV5-4
CASSEYRGWEKLFF | TGTGCCAGCAGTGAATATCGGGGTTGGGAAAAACTGTTTTTT | TRBJ1-4 | . | . | TRBV6-1
CASSQDSGSQETQYF | TGCGCCAGCAGCCAAGATTCAGGAAGCCAAGAGACCCAGTACTTC | TRBJ2-5 | . | . | TRBV4-1